This TCR beta chain was sequenced in a study of blood T cells in healthy people across ages. Through a sample-barcoded 5' primer and a J-beta primer mix, a second PCR was run for roughly 6 to 11 cycles. TCRdb re-called the 5' RACE reads with MiXCR, one entry per CDR3 protein. The repertoire consists of some 690,000 distinct CDR3 sequences, with 22% occurring once and the leading ten covering roughly 22%. The table lists this clonotype with a few counts. This clonotype was obtained from a man in his 70s in good health. Sequenced sample: blood.

The DNA of the CDR3 is TGCAGTGCTAGAGAAGTTAATGAAAAACTGTTTTTT. It yields the protein CSAREVNEKLFF. This chain joins TRBV20-1 and TRBJ1-4; D gene uncertain. In germline, CDR1 is DFQATT, CDR2 SNEGSKA (reference sequence). This CDR3 is built from 12 residues. V dropped 0 bases and J dropped 4 bases, with 3 bases sitting between them.